Listed below are T cell receptor beta chains from one sample, sequenced in a study of vaccination and CD4 T cells after COVID-19. No antigens are known for them. TCRdb processed the PCR reads anew with MiXCR; each CDR3 protein has one entry. The repertoire holds roughly 8,000 distinct CDR3 sequences, with 50% as singletons. The sequenced sample was CD4+ T cells from blood, cultured in vitro. All receptors come from a human donor in good health. The conserved cysteine and the conserved F or W are not part of the CDR3 here. A D gene is named only where the DNA matches it firmly. Part of the rows lack a size; the others show once, few, many or a class for expanded clones.

size: NA; D: NA; V: TRBV5-1; J: TRBJ1-1; CDR3: ASSLGGSPVGIEAF
size: NA; D: TRBD2; V: TRBV19; J: TRBJ2-7; CDR3: ASSISGSHSYEQY
size: NA; D: NA; V: TRBV15; J: TRBJ1-1; CDR3: ATSRDGGLTEAF
size: NA; D: TRBD1; V: TRBV18; J: TRBJ1-1; CDR3: ASRDSAAGSKAF
size: NA; D: NA; V: TRBV28; J: TRBJ1-5; CDR3: ASTRGVQPQH
size: NA; D: NA; V: TRBV23-1; J: TRBJ1-1; CDR3: ASSHLDQEAEAF
size: few; D: NA; V: TRBV6-1; J: TRBJ2-2; CDR3: ASRAGLGNPGELF
size: NA; D: TRBD2; V: TRBV6-5; J: TRBJ2-5; CDR3: ASSYPLAGGEETQY
size: once; D: TRBD2; V: TRBV7-2; J: TRBJ2-7; CDR3: ASRSSGGGYEQY
size: NA; D: NA; V: TRBV27; J: TRBJ1-1; CDR3: ASSRYMNTEAF
size: few; D: TRBD1; V: TRBV30; J: TRBJ1-5; CDR3: AWGQGSNQPQH
size: NA; D: TRBD2; V: TRBV7-2; J: TRBJ2-3; CDR3: ASSLARGDTDTQY
size: few; D: NA; V: TRBV28; J: TRBJ1-2; CDR3: ASMVSGSHYGYT
size: once; D: TRBD1; V: TRBV19; J: TRBJ2-2; CDR3: ASSHGTGLNTGELF
size: NA; D: NA; V: TRBV20-1; J: TRBJ1-2; CDR3: SALPGSQNGYT
size: NA; D: NA; V: TRBV21-1; J: TRBJ1-5; CDR3: ASIRRGIGDQPQH
size: NA; D: NA; V: TRBV7-2; J: TRBJ2-3; CDR3: ASSLMADTQY
size: NA; D: NA; V: TRBV18; J: TRBJ1-5; CDR3: ASSPRGGGQPQH
size: NA; D: NA; V: TRBV5-1; J: TRBJ1-1; CDR3: ASSLDRGMNTEAF
size: NA; D: TRBD1; V: TRBV27; J: TRBJ1-4; CDR3: ASSFVASGTGGDEKLF
size: NA; D: NA; V: TRBV20-1; J: TRBJ1-5; CDR3: SALGQLDNQPQH
size: once; D: NA; V: TRBV15; J: TRBJ2-6; CDR3: ATSRGGEPGPHPGVNVLT
size: NA; D: TRBD1; V: TRBV6-1; J: TRBJ1-1; CDR3: ASSSIDRGRMNTEAF
size: NA; D: NA; V: TRBV7-2; J: TRBJ1-5; CDR3: ASSLELSNQPQH
size: NA; D: TRBD1; V: TRBV24-1; J: TRBJ1-2; CDR3: ATSDAGTGEGYT
size: NA; D: TRBD1; V: TRBV27; J: TRBJ1-2; CDR3: ASRGRDSVNYGYT
size: few; D: NA; V: TRBV20-1; J: TRBJ1-2; CDR3: SAKTEGRINYGYT
size: NA; D: NA; V: TRBV6-5; J: TRBJ2-7; CDR3: ASSYVQGLYEQY
size: once; D: TRBD1; V: TRBV6-1; J: TRBJ2-1; CDR3: ASSRALGRDRKF
size: NA; D: NA; V: TRBV7-2; J: TRBJ2-3; CDR3: ASGQVMVRADTQY
size: NA; D: NA; V: TRBV6-1; J: TRBJ2-7; CDR3: ASSPFGASSYEQY
size: few; D: TRBD2; V: TRBV27; J: TRBJ2-3; CDR3: ASSGLAGDTDTQY
size: once; D: TRBD2; V: TRBV20-1; J: TRBJ2-3; CDR3: SAPWTSGGRDTQY
size: few; D: TRBD2; V: TRBV6-1; J: TRBJ2-5; CDR3: ASSPGLAGVGKAETQY
size: few; D: NA; V: TRBV7-2; J: TRBJ1-5; CDR3: ASSPRGDHYQPQH
size: few; D: NA; V: TRBV2; J: TRBJ1-5; CDR3: ASSMGATNQPQH
size: few; D: TRBD1; V: TRBV24-1; J: TRBJ1-2; CDR3: ATSDSPGTDFHYGYT